Sequencing of this T cell receptor beta chain was carried out in a study of Ad26.COV2.S vaccination and SARS-CoV-2 variants. Stated treatment: 19 received Ad26.COV2.S at low or high dose, single or two shots; roughly five received placebo; per-sample allocation not given. After the first vaccine or placebo injection, samples were drawn on day 63. Clones were sequenced by immunoSEQ multiplex PCR, and TCRdb holds only the in-frame ones, with some missing. The sample lists about 480,000 clones, around 85% occurring once. CDR1 and CDR2 from the germline V gene are SQVTM and ANQGSEA. The germline V and J ends were trimmed by 5 bases and 4 bases, with 11 bases remaining between them. This CDR3 contains 12 residues.

This clonotype was obtained from a person aged 18 to 65 who received the Ad26.COV2.S COVID-19 vaccine or a placebo. The V call is TRBV29-1, the J call TRBJ1-2; a possible D gene is TRBD1 (5 bases). Source: peripheral blood, taken in a trial of Ad26.COV2.S vaccine versus placebo. The CDR3 is CSVWGVSYGYTF. The CDR3, as DNA: TGCAGCGTTTGGGGGGTGAGCTATGGCTACACCTTC.